The sample holds many counts of the clone carrying this TCR beta chain. Listed TCR primers and previously described methods were used for bulk TCR libraries. A single record per CDR3 protein comes from TCRdb applying MiXCR to the PCR reads. The sample shows about 640,000 distinct CDR3 sequences, about 20% of them seen only once. This CDR3 comprises 15 residues. Germline assignment: CDR1 DFQATT and CDR2 SNEGSKA (reference sequence). Trimming took off 5 bases at V and 5 bases at J, with 21 bases between the two ends. This record belongs to a study of molecular identifiers for immune sequencing clone quantification. Study-wide background: Across replicate runs, RNA obtained from approximately 20,000 or 98,000 naive CD8 cells was divided into five, with four undergoing sequencing.

Sequenced material: naive CD8+ T cells from blood, with Jurkat cell RNA spiked in. The subset: FACS-sorted CD8+CD4-CCR7+CD45RA+ naive T cells. The chain has TRBV20-1 and TRBJ2-5; a possible D gene is TRBD2 (6 bases). This clonotype was sampled from a human donor in good health. Some libraries in this study had Jurkat cell RNA spiked in. CDR3 coding DNA: TGCAGTGCTGGCCCCCCAGCGGGCCGTCCCGAGACCCAGTACTTC. Protein sequence: CSAGPPAGRPETQYF.